A selection of T cell receptor beta chains follows, all from one sample in a study of CD8 T cells in ankylosing spondylitis. TCRdb re-derived calls from the 5' RACE reads in MiXCR, one entry per CDR3 protein. The sample includes fewer than 250,000 distinct CDR3 sequences, 15% to 20% of them seen just once. The specimen was blood, either unsorted or a sorted T cell fraction (not recorded which). The source is a male donor with ankylosing spondylitis. Each CDR3 is given with its conserved first and last residue.

cdr3_length,v_call,cdr3_aa
14,TRBV7-2,CASSLLAHTGELFF
15,TRBV5-4,CASSFGTGTYTEAFF
15,TRBV5-1,CASSLAGLTGYEQYF
15,TRBV4-1,CASSQVTEDNSPLHF
14,TRBV4-3,CASSQGPGGTEAFF
13,TRBV29-1,CSVVGLAAGELFF
16,TRBV5-1,CASSPGQGDPGTEAFF
12,TRBV7-9,CASWGESETQYF
19,TRBV7-6,CASSLDMKGLAGFTGELFF
16,TRBV7-2,CASSGLAGPNTGELFF
16,TRBV12-3/TRBV12-4,CASSPDGPRSYNEQFF
13,TRBV4-1,CASSQVGGEKLFF
13,TRBV6-4,CASSQALGTEAFF
14,TRBV4-2,CASSQGAPRDEQFF